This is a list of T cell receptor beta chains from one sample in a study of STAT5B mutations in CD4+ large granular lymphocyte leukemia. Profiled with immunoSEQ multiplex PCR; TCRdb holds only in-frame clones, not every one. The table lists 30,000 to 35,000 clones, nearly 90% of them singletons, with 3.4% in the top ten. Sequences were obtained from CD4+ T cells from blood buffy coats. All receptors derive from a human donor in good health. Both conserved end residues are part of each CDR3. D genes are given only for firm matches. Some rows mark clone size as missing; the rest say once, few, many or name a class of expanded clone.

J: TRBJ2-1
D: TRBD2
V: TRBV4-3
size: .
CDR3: CASSQLLAEKSSYNEQFF
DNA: TGCGCCAGCAGCCAGTTACTAGCGGAAAAGAGCTCCTACAATGAGCAGTTCTTC

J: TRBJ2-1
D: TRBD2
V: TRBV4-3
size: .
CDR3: CASSQDPLLAGGHGGSYNEQFF
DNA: TGCGCCAGCAGCCAAGATCCCCTACTAGCGGGAGGCCACGGGGGCTCCTACAATGAGCAGTTCTTC

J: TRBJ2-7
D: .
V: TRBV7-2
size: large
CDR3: CASSPMSGSYEQYF
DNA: TGTGCCAGCAGCCCAATGTCGGGGTCCTACGAGCAGTACTTC

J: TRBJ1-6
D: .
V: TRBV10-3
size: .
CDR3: CAISQSPYNSPLHF
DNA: TGTGCCATCAGTCAGTCCCCCTATAATTCACCCCTCCACTTT

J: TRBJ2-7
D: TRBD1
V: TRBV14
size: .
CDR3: CASSPLGGASIPAF
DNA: TGTGCCAGCAGCCCCCTAGGGGGCGCGTCTATCCCTGCTTTC

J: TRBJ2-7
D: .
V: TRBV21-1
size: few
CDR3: CASRRCDTYTYEQYF
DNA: TGTGCCAGCAGGAGGTGTGACACCTATACCTACGAGCAGTACTTC

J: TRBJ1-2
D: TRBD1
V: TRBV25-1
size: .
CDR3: CASSGTGRYGYTF
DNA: TGTGCCAGCAGTGGGACAGGGAGGTATGGCTACACCTTC

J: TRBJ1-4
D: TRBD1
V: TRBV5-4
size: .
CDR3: CASSVDRGRSNEKLFF
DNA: TGTGCCAGCAGCGTGGACAGGGGGCGGTCTAATGAAAAACTGTTTTTT

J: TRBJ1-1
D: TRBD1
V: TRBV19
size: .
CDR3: CASSRSNRGAPADTEAFF
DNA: TGTGCCAGTAGCCGTTCGAACAGGGGGGCTCCCGCGGACACTGAAGCTTTCTTT

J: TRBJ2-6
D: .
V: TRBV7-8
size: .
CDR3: CASSFSQGSSGANVLTF
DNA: TGTGCCAGCAGCTTTTCACAGGGAAGCTCTGGGGCCAACGTCCTGACTTTC

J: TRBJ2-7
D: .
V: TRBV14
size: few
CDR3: CASSQVGGYEQYF
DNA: TGTGCCAGCAGCCAAGTCGGGGGCTACGAGCAGTACTTC

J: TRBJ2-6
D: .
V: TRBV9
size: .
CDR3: CASSVTYIVGANVLTF
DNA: TGTGCCAGCAGCGTAACCTACATCGTGGGGGCCAACGTCCTGACTTTC

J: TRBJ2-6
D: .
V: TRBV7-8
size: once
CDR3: CASSLGPPAPSGANVLTF
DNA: TGTGCCAGCAGCTTAGGACCCCCGGCTCCCTCTGGGGCCAACGTCCTGACTTTC

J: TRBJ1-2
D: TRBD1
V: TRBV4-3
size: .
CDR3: CASSQESAQGLGYGYTF
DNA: TGCGCCAGCAGCCAAGAATCGGCACAGGGGCTGGGCTATGGCTACACCTTC

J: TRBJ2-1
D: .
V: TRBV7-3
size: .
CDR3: CASSLSGQPRGEQFF
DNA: TGTGCCAGCAGCCTCTCCGGCCAGCCGAGAGGGGAGCAGTTCTTC

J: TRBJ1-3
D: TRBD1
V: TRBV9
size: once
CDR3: CASSPRTGQIGNTIYF
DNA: TGTGCCAGCAGCCCGCGGACAGGGCAAATTGGAAACACCATATATTTT

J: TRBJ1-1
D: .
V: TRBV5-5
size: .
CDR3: CASSPGGGPLGEAFF
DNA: TGTGCCAGCAGCCCGGGAGGGGGACCCCTCGGGGAAGCTTTCTTT

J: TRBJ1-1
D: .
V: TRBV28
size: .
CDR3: CASSFVRGLGTEAFF
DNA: TGTGCCAGCAGTTTTGTGCGGGGGCTAGGCACTGAAGCTTTCTTT

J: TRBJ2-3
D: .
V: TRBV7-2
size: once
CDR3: CASSLGPDTQYF
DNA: TGTGCCAGCAGCTTAGGTCCAGATACGCAGTATTTT

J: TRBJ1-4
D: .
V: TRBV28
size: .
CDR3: CASTINGDEKLFF
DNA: TGTGCCAGCACTATAAACGGTGATGAAAAACTGTTTTTT

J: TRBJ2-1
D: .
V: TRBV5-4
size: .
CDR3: CASSSVGGPYNEQFF
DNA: TGTGCCAGCAGCTCGGTTGGGGGACCCTACAATGAGCAGTTCTTC

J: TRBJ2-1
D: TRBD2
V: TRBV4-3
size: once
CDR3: CASSQNRGLAEYNEQFF
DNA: TGCGCCAGCAGCCAAAACCGGGGACTAGCGGAGTACAATGAGCAGTTCTTC

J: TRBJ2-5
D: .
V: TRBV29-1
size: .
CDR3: CSTGGSGLQETQYF
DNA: TGCAGCACCGGGGGCAGCGGACTCCAAGAGACCCAGTACTTC

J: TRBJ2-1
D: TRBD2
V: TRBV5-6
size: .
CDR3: CASSLAASGSGSYNEQFF
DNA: TGTGCCAGCAGCTTGGCGGCTAGCGGGAGTGGCTCCTACAATGAGCAGTTCTTC

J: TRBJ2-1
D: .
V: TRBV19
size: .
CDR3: CASRGAGSYNEQFF
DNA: TGTGCCAGTAGAGGAGCGGGCTCCTACAATGAGCAGTTCTTC

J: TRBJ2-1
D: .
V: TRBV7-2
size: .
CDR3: CASKGGVAYNEQFF
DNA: TGTGCCAGCAAGGGGGGGGTGGCCTACAATGAGCAGTTCTTC

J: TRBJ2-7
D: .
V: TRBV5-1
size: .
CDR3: CASSLAGRGTGTYEQYF
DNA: TGCGCCAGCAGCTTGGCCGGTCGGGGGACGGGCACCTACGAGCAGTACTTC

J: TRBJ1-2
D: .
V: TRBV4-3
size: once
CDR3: CASSQVQGLMSYGYTF
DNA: TGCGCCAGCAGCCAAGTTCAGGGGTTAATGAGCTATGGCTACACCTTC

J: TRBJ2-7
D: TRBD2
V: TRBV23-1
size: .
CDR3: CASSSGTDGTSVSYEQYF
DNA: TGCGCCAGCAGTAGCGGGACGGACGGGACTAGCGTTTCCTACGAGCAGTACTTC

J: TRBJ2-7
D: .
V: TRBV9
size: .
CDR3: CASSVVDSGAYEQYF
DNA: TGTGCCAGCAGCGTAGTCGATAGCGGCGCCTACGAGCAGTACTTC

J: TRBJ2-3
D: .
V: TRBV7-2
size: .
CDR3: CASSLVGSTDTQYF
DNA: TGTGCCAGCAGCTTAGTCGGGAGCACAGATACGCAGTATTTT

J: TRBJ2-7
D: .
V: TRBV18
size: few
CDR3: CASSQISSYEQYF
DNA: TGTGCCAGCTCACAGATTAGCTCCTACGAGCAGTACTTC

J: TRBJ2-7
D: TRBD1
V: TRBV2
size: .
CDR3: CASSGVTGSSYEQYF
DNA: TGTGCCAGCAGTGGTGTGACAGGGAGCTCCTACGAGCAGTACTTC

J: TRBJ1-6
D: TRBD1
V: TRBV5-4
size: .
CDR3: CASSMDRESSYNSPLHF
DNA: TGTGCCAGCAGCATGGACAGGGAGAGCTCCTATAATTCACCCCTCCACTTT

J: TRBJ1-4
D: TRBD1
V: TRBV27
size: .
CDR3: CASSPDRGANEKLFF
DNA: TGTGCCAGCAGTCCGGACAGGGGGGCTAATGAAAAACTGTTTTTT

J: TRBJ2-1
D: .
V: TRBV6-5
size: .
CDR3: CASKASYNEQFF
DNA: TGTGCCAGCAAGGCATCTTACAATGAGCAGTTCTTC

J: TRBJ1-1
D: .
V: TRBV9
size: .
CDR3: CASSVVGSMTEAFF
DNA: TGTGCCAGCAGCGTAGTGGGGTCTATGACTGAAGCTTTCTTT

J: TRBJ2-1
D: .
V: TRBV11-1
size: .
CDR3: CASSLGGGGSYNEQFF
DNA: TGTGCCAGCAGCTTAGGAGGGGGAGGCTCCTACAATGAGCAGTTCTTC

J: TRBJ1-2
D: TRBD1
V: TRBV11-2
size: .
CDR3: CASSSPGQGVPMDGYTF
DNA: TGTGCCAGCAGCTCGCCGGGACAGGGGGTTCCTATGGATGGCTACACCTTC

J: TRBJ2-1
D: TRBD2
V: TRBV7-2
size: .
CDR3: CASSSDPLTSGGYNEQFF
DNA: TGTGCCAGCAGCTCCGACCCCTTAACTAGCGGAGGGTACAATGAGCAGTTCTTC

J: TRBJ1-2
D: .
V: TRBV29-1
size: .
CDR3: CSVTTGTYGYTF
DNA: TGCAGCGTTACTACCGGGACCTATGGCTACACCTTC

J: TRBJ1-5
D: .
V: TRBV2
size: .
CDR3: CASRDSGQPQHF
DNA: TGTGCCAGCAGAGATTCCGGTCAGCCCCAGCATTTT

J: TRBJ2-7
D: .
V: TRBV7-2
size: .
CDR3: CASSLGGGGATYEQYF
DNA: TGTGCCAGCAGCTTAGGAGGTGGGGGGGCCACCTACGAGCAGTACTTC

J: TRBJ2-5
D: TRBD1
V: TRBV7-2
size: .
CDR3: CASTPGGQETQYF
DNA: TGTGCCAGCACCCCAGGGGGCCAAGAGACCCAGTACTTC

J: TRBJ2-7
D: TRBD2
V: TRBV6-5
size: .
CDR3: CASTPSGRAGEQYF
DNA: TGTGCCAGCACTCCTAGCGGGAGGGCCGGGGAGCAGTACTTC

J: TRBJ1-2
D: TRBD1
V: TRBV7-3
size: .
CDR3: CASSDRGQGGYTF
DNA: TGTGCCAGCAGCGACAGGGGGCAGGGTGGCTACACCTTC

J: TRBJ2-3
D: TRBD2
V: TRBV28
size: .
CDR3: CASRTSGGTDTQYF
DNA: TGTGCCAGCAGGACTAGCGGAGGCACAGATACGCAGTATTTT

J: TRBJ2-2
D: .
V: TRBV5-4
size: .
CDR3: CASSLMGDTGELFF
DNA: TGTGCCAGCAGCTTGATGGGGGACACCGGGGAGCTGTTTTTT

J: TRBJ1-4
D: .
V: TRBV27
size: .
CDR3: CASSPNGGQNEKLFF
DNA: TGTGCCAGCAGTCCAAACGGGGGGCAGAATGAAAAACTGTTTTTT